One and the same sample provided the 5 T cell receptor beta chains below, sequenced in a study of T cell responses to AZD1222 COVID-19 vaccine (dated by TCRdb to 2020 to 2022). What this sample's time point label stands for: baseline before first vaccination. The protocol used for the library was the immunoSEQ multiplex PCR assay. TCRdb re-hosts the immuneACCESS table, in-frame sequences only. Its copies lack some clones; in the studies checked, an unresolved V gene accounts for under half of them, and the cause for the rest is not known. Counted in this sample were fewer than 120,000 clones; about 88% of them appeared once. The ten largest clones add up to 1.6% of the sample. Here the sequenced sample was peripheral blood, taken on day 0 of AZD1222 vaccination. The origin of the receptors is an adult in good health.

The V and J genes are TRBV19 and TRBJ1-5; 8 nucleotides line up with TRBD1. The CDR3 runs to 15 residues. CDR1 and CDR2 (germline): LNHDA, SQIVND (reference sequence). Germline trimming cut 5 bases from V and 1 base from J; bases unmatched to any gene: 4. The DNA for the CDR3 is TGTGCCAGTAGTGACAGGGGAAAAAGCAATCAGCCCCAGCATTTT. It encodes CASSDRGKSNQPQHF.

The genes are TRBV19 and TRBJ1-5, with 9 bases lining up with TRBD1. This CDR3 comprises 19 residues. The V gene end was trimmed by 7 bases and the J gene end by 0 bases; junction bases not matched to a gene: 16. Germline CDR1 and CDR2: LNHDA and SQIVND (reference sequence). DNA for the CDR3: TGTGCCAGTATTCCATCCGGGGGGACAGGGAGTTATAGCAATCAGCCCCAGCATTTT. Translation gives CASIPSGGTGSYSNQPQHF.

The J gene is TRBJ2-1, the V gene TRBV18; D might be TRBD1 (5 bases). V was pared by 4 bases and J by 9 bases, with 10 bases between. Per the germline V gene, CDR1 is KGHSH and CDR2 is LQKENI. This CDR3 comprises 12 residues. The CDR3 sequence: CASSLQESEQFF. Written as DNA, the CDR3 is TGTGCCAGCTCACTACAGGAGTCTGAGCAGTTCTTC.

This chain links TRBV5-1 with TRBJ1-5; TRBD1 matches 11 bases. The V segment lost 5 bases and the J segment 3 bases; nucleotides outside the gene matches: 4. The CDR3 is 15 amino acids. The germline V gene encodes CDR1 SGHRS and CDR2 YFSETQ. The CDR3 bases are TGCGCCAGCAGGGAGGGACAGGGGGTCAATCAGCCCCAGCATTTT. Protein product: CASREGQGVNQPQHF.

V is TRBV4-1 and J is TRBJ1-5; 9 positions agree with TRBD1. V was clipped by 5 bases and J by 6 bases; unmatched bases: 11. Germline CDR1 MGHRA, CDR2 YSYEKL. This CDR3 region has 16 residues. The CDR3 DNA is TGCGCCAGCAGCGGCGCACAGGGGGCCGTCGGTCAGCCCCAGCATTTT. Translated, it gives CASSGAQGAVGQPQHF.